The 15 T cell receptor beta chains reported below all come from one sample, sequenced in a study of shared clonotypes between healthy human individuals. CD45RO-negative cells were positively selected for CCR7, leaving out terminally differentiated effector memory CD45RA+ cells. The repertoire was sequenced with immunoSEQ multiplex PCR; TCRdb's copy has only in-frame clones and lacks some. The sample yields about 2.1 million clones, around 93% seen once. Sequenced sample: naive CD8+ T cells from PBMCs. The receptors come from a man aged 18 to 29 in good health. Some clones in this sample may be carry-over from other donors' samples.

The chain couples TRBV28 to TRBJ2-2; 10 bases agree with TRBD2. CDR3 length equals 17 residues. After removal of 3 bases from V and 5 bases from J, the junction contained 9 bases not matched to a gene. Per germline, CDR1 MDHEN and CDR2 SYDVKM. In DNA form, the CDR3 reads TGTGCCAGCAGTTTCTCCCGTGGACTAGCGGAAACCGGGGAGCTGTTTTTT. This codes for CASSFSRGLAETGELFF.

This chain links TRBV28 with TRBJ2-7, with 12 positions matching TRBD2. CDR1 is MDHEN, CDR2 SYDVKM, per germline. The CDR3 extends over 15 amino acids. The junction had 5 bases not matched to a gene; V was cut back by 5 bases and J by 3 bases. In nucleotides, the CDR3 is TGTGCCAGCAGTCACCCGACTAGCGGGAGCTACGAGCAGTACTTC. Its protein product is CASSHPTSGSYEQYF.

V and J are TRBV27 and TRBJ2-7; D not certain. The CDR3 loop spans 16 amino acids. Per the germline V gene, CDR1 is MNHEY and CDR2 is SMNVEV (reference sequence). V was shortened by 10 bases and J by 2 bases, with 24 bases between the two germline ends. CDR3 protein: CATSDQPARATYEQYF. The DNA of the CDR3 is TGTGCCACCTCGGACCAACCGGCTAGAGCAACCTACGAGCAGTACTTC.

The chain carries TRBV5-1 and TRBJ2-3, with D possibly being TRBD2 (6 bases). The CDR3 loop spans 13 amino acids. Germline V gives CDR1 SGHRS, CDR2 YFSETQ. V was clipped by 9 bases and J by 4 bases, with 15 bases between them. This chain's CDR3 is CATTTSSADTQYF. Written as DNA, the CDR3 is TGCGCCACCACGACTAGTTCTGCAGATACGCAGTATTTT.

The chain joins TRBV28 to TRBJ2-3; TRBD2 might be the D (6 bases). CDR3 size: 12 residues. Germline CDR1 reads MDHEN; CDR2 reads SYDVKM. The ends were cut back, 9 bases at V and 2 bases at J, with 9 bases in the middle. CDR3 DNA: TGTGCCAGACGGGGGTACACAGATACGCAGTATTTT. Its translation: CARRGYTDTQYF. The full variable domain, with the rest looked up from reference TRBV28 and TRBJ2-3, is DVKVTQSSRYLVKRTGEKVFLECVQDMDHENMFWYRQDPGLGLRLIYFSYDVKMKEKGDIPEGYSVSREKKERFSLILESASTNQTSMYLCARRGYTDTQYFGPGTRLTVL.

This clone appeared a few times. V usage is TRBV6-5 and J usage is TRBJ2-2; D gene ambiguous. The CDR3 consists of 15 residues. The V end lost 2 bases, the J end lost 4 bases, and 11 bases lay between the germline ends. CDR1 and CDR2 from the germline V gene are MNHEY and SVGAGI. The CDR3 coding sequence is TGTGCCAGCAGTTACGCGGTAGGCGGCACCGGGGAGCTGTTTTTT. Translating it yields CASSYAVGGTGELFF.

The gene calls are TRBV13 and TRBJ2-5; 7 bases agree with TRBD2. The CDR3 length is 13 residues. The V gene end was trimmed by 2 bases and the J gene end by 7 bases; junction bases not matched to a gene: 4. Germline V lookup: CDR1 PRHDT, CDR2 FYEKMQ (reference sequence). DNA for the CDR3: TGTGCCAGCAGCTTATGGCGGGAGAGGACCCAGTACTTC. Translated: CASSLWRERTQYF.

With regard to this clone: Other nucleotide sequences from this sample produce the same CDR3. The chain carries TRBV27 and TRBJ2-7, with 8 bases that match TRBD1. Germline CDR1 and CDR2: MNHEY and SMNVEV (reference sequence). The V gene end was trimmed by 5 bases and the J gene end by 3 bases; junction bases not matched to a gene: 9. This CDR3 region has 15 residues. CDR3 sequence: CASSPLGQGSYEQYF. The CDR3 coding sequence is TGTGCCAGCAGTCCACTTGGACAGGGAAGCTACGAGCAGTACTTC.

This chain connects TRBV2 to TRBJ1-2; D unclear. The CDR3 spans 14 residues. The germline V gene has CDR1 SNHLY and CDR2 FYNNEI. Trimming removed 8 bases from V and 4 bases from J, with 17 bases in between. CDR3 nucleotides: TGTGCCAGCTCCCTGCAGGTTGATCGCTATGGCTACACCTTC. It codes for CASSLQVDRYGYTF.

The chain joins TRBV6-5 to TRBJ2-7, with TRBD2 matching 8 bases. This CDR3 has 14 residues. The germline CDR1 and CDR2 sequences are MNHEY and SVGAGI. V gave up 7 bases and J gave up 2 bases; unmatched junction bases: 7. The CDR3, as DNA: TGTGCCAGCACCCAGCGGGGGCCCACCTACGAGCAGTACTTC. Amino acid sequence: CASTQRGPTYEQYF.

This clone was detected once. This sequence joins TRBV7-2 and TRBJ1-5; D unclear. Germline CDR1 SGHTA, CDR2 FQGNSA. The CDR3 is 14 amino acids. Trimming stripped 1 base from V and 7 bases from J, with 11 bases between. The CDR3 DNA is TGTGCCAGCAGCTTAGGACCACTCGGGCAGCCCCAGCATTTT. It encodes CASSLGPLGQPQHF.

V is TRBV6-5 and J is TRBJ2-7; maybe TRBD1 (5 bases). Trimming took off 0 bases at V and 1 base at J, with 13 bases between the two ends. The CDR3 totals 16 residues. Germline V CDR1 and CDR2: MNHEY, SVGAGI. The CDR3: CASSYSIGESSYEQYF. The CDR3 DNA sequence: TGTGCCAGCAGTTACTCGATAGGGGAATCATCCTACGAGCAGTACTTC.

The rearrangement uses TRBV7-9 and TRBJ1-4; D unresolved. CDR3 length: 13 amino acids. Trimming shortened V by 4 bases and J by 8 bases, and 11 bases separated the two germline ends. Germline lookup yields CDR1 SEHNR and CDR2 FQNEAQ (reference sequence). The CDR3 protein is CASSYAPGEKLFF. The CDR3 DNA sequence: TGTGCCAGCAGCTATGCACCGGGGGAAAAACTGTTTTTT. The variable domain in full, with the rest retrieved from reference TRBV7-9 and TRBJ1-4, is DTGVSQNPRHKITKRGQNVTFRCDPISEHNRLYWYRQTLGQGPEFLTYFQNEAQLEKSRLLSDRFSAERPKGSFSTLEIQRTEQGDSAMYLCASSYAPGEKLFFGSGTQLSVL.

The chain carries TRBV6-1 and TRBJ1-1; D may be TRBD1 (5 bases). V was cut by 7 bases and J by 5 bases, with 17 bases left in between. CDR1 is MNHNS and CDR2 is SASEGT in the germline V gene. The CDR3 has 14 residues. The CDR3 nucleotides are TGTGCCAGCATAGTTTCAGGGTATTTTACTGAAGCTTTCTTT. It yields the protein CASIVSGYFTEAFF.

The chain has TRBV5-1 and TRBJ2-7; D might be TRBD1 (6 bases). The CDR3 spans 15 residues. V was shortened by 2 bases and J by 0 bases, with 12 bases between the two germline ends. Germline CDR1 reads SGHRS; CDR2 reads YFSETQ. The CDR3 sequence is CASSLAQGISYEQYF. The DNA of the CDR3 is TGCGCCAGCAGCTTAGCCCAGGGGATCTCCTACGAGCAGTACTTC.